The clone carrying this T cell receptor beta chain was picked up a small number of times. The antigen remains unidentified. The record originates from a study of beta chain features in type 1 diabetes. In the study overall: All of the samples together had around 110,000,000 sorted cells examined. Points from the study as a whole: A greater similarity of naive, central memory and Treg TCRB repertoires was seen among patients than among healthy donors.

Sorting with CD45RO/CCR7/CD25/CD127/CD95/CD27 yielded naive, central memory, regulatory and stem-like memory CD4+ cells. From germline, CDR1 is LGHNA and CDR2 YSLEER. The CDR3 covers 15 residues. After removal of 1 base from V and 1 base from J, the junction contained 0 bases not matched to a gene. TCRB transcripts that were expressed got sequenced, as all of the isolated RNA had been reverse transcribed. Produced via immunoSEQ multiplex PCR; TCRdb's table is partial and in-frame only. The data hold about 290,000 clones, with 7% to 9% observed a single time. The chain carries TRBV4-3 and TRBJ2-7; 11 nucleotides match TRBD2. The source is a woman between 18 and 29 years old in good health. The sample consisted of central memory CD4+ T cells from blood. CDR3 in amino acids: CASSQGLAGSYEQYF. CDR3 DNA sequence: TGCGCCAGCAGCCAAGGACTAGCGGGATCCTACGAGCAGTACTTC.